This T cell receptor (beta chain) was retrieved from a study of siplizumab effects on memory and regulatory T cells. General study findings and limits: There appeared to be greater diversity in naive T cells than in memory cells, and naive T cells seemed major contributors to the alloresponse. Proliferating siplizumab-cultured Tregs lacked confirmed suppressive function. No naive or memory phenotype could be assigned to roughly 75-97% of proliferating clones. Among sequences traceable to unstimulated CD4+ memory cells, alloreactive ones were significantly reduced by siplizumab.

Per the germline V gene, CDR1 is SGHAT and CDR2 is FQNNGV. The length of the CDR3 is 13 residues. The V and J ends lost 5 bases and 5 bases respectively, with 10 bases between them. Profiling relied on immunoSEQ multiplex PCR, and the TCRdb table lists in-frame clones only, not all of them. The sample holds around 87,000 clones; 70% to 90% are singletons and the top ten take 15%. A remark on this clone: The antigen remains undetermined.

The chain employs TRBV11-2 and TRBJ2-1, with D unresolved. The sequenced sample was CD4+ T cells sorted from blood. The TCR originated in a human donor in good health. DNA for the CDR3: TGTGCCAGCAGCCAAAGCGAGCACAATGAGCAGTTCTTC. Its protein is CASSQSEHNEQFF.